Shown below are 27 T cell receptor beta chains from a single sample sequenced in a study of breast tumors, draining lymph nodes, adjacent tissues. TCRdb re-derived calls from the multiplex PCR reads in MiXCR, one entry per CDR3 protein. Among tens of thousands of distinct CDR3 sequences, less than 60% were seen once, and the ten largest hold 15% to 20%. Sequencing was done on a sample of breast tumor tissue. These receptors came from a female donor with breast cancer. Some clones in this sample may be carry-over from other donors' samples.

The V and J genes are TRBV20-1 and TRBJ2-3; perhaps TRBD2 as D (5 bases). CDR3 length: 15 residues. Trimming removed 6 bases from V and 0 bases from J, with 16 bases in between. Germline loops: CDR1 DFQATT, CDR2 SNEGSKA (reference sequence). The CDR3 coding sequence is TGCAGTGCCCAAAGGGCGGGCAGGAGCACAGATACGCAGTATTTT. Residues: CSAQRAGRSTDTQYF.

This chain uses TRBV2 with TRBJ2-7; D is undetermined. The germline V and J ends were trimmed by 4 bases and 0 bases, with 13 bases remaining between them. Germline CDR1 reads SNHLY; CDR2 reads FYNNEI. The CDR3 is 15 amino acids. The CDR3 nucleotides read TGTGCCAGCAGTGGCCTTAGCCGTAGCTCCTACGAGCAGTACTTC. It yields the protein CASSGLSRSSYEQYF.

The J gene is TRBJ2-2, the V gene TRBV15, with a tentative D call TRBD2 (6 bases). V was shortened by 3 bases and J by 5 bases, with 10 bases between the two germline ends. This CDR3 has 14 residues. Germline values: CDR1 LNHNV, CDR2 YYDKDF (reference sequence). The CDR3 reads CATSSSAGTGELFF. CDR3 coding DNA: TGTGCCACCAGCAGCTCCGCGGGGACCGGGGAGCTGTTTTTT.

This chain uses TRBV30 with TRBJ2-2; no firm D call. This CDR3 has 10 amino acids. The germline gives CDR1 GTSNPN, CDR2 SVGIG (reference sequence). V was pared by 4 bases and J by 7 bases, with 4 bases between. This CDR3 reads CAWTSGELFF. DNA for the CDR3: TGTGCCTGGACCAGCGGGGAGCTGTTTTTT.

V usage is TRBV19 and J usage is TRBJ1-6; D perhaps matches TRBD1 (5 bases). The CDR3 consists of 16 residues. CDR1 and CDR2 from the germline V gene are LNHDA and SQIVND (reference sequence). Trimming took 8 bases from V and 6 from J, leaving 20 bases between them. DNA for the CDR3: TGTGCCAGTGCGGCTAGCGGGGGGACTGGTAATTCACCCCTCCACTTT. It is translated as CASAASGGTGNSPLHF.

This clonotype was detected many times. A much larger clone lies a single base off, so this may be a read error. The CDR3 DNA sequence: TGTGCCAGCAGCTTAGTGGGGAGCCCCTACAATGAGCAGCTCTTC. As protein: CASSLVGSPYNEQLF. This rearrangement joins TRBV7-9 to TRBJ2-1; D perhaps matches TRBD2 (5 bases). This CDR3 region has 15 residues. CDR1 is SEHNR and CDR2 is FQNEAQ in the germline V gene (reference sequence).

The chain employs TRBV5-5 and TRBJ1-4; possible D gene TRBD1, 6 bases. CDR3 length: 15 residues. Trimming took 2 bases from V and 8 from J, leaving 16 bases between them. Germline V gene sequence: CDR1 SGHKS, CDR2 YYEKEE (reference sequence). In DNA, the CDR3 is TGTGCCAGCAGCTTTGGATATCTACAGGGAGAAAAACTGTTTTTT. It is translated as CASSFGYLQGEKLFF.

The J gene is TRBJ1-2, the V gene TRBV5-1; D unresolved. CDR3 length: 15 amino acids. The V gene's germline CDR1 is SGHRS and CDR2 YFSETQ. Deletions cut 0 bases from V and 8 bases from J, with 17 bases between. DNA of the CDR3: TGCGCCAGCAGCTTGGTCCCTAAGGGCGCGGAAGGCTACACCTTC. The encoded protein is CASSLVPKGAEGYTF. Full variable domain (missing parts from reference TRBV5-1 and TRBJ1-2): KAGVTQTPRYLIKTRGQQVTLSCSPISGHRSVSWYQQTPGQGLQFLFEYFSETQRNKGNFPGRFSGRQFSNSRSEMNVSTLELGDSALYLCASSLVPKGAEGYTFGSGTRLTVV.

This chain connects TRBV4-3 to TRBJ1-4; a weak D match, TRBD1 (5 bases). The ends were cut back, 0 bases at V and 8 bases at J, with 16 bases in the middle. This CDR3 comprises 16 residues. Germline V gene data show CDR1 as LGHNA and CDR2 as YSLEER. The CDR3 bases are TGCGCCAGCAGCCAAGATCTGAGGGTGGGGGGGGAAAAACTGTTTTTT. It yields the protein CASSQDLRVGGEKLFF.

The chain's CDR3 is CASSPTGFQYF. CDR3 in DNA: TGTGCCAGCAGCCCAACGGGGTTCCAGTACTTC. V gene TRBV27 combines with J gene TRBJ2-5; possibly TRBD2 for D (5 bases). The CDR3 runs 11 residues. Between the trimmed V and J ends, which lost 6 bases and 10 bases, there was a span of 12 bases. Germline CDR1 MNHEY, CDR2 SMNVEV (reference sequence).

As for this clonotype: At one of its ends the junction is not consistent with the germline gene, which may arise from a read error. The rearrangement joins TRBV29-1 to TRBJ2-1, with 8 bases identical to TRBD2. Germline CDR1 and CDR2: SQVTM and ANQGSEA. The CDR3 runs 14 residues. For the CDR3, the DNA is TGCGGCGTTGTTTACTGCGGGAGGATAAATGAGCAGTTCTTC. Translation: CGVVYCGRINEQFF.

This clonotype has just one count. The chain carries TRBV13 and TRBJ2-7; no definite D call. V gave up 4 bases and J gave up 0 bases, with 10 bases separating them. This CDR3 has 14 amino acids. CDR1 is PRHDT, CDR2 FYEKMQ, per germline (reference sequence). The CDR3 loop is CASSSHSSSYEQYV. The CDR3 nucleotides are TGTGCCAGCAGCTCCCATTCGAGCTCCTACGAGCAGTACGTC.

The CDR3 spells CASSDYNEQFF. Here the CDR3 DNA reads TGCGCCAGCAGTGATTACAATGAGCAGTTCTTC. The rearrangement joins TRBV10-2 to TRBJ2-1; D uncertain. CDR1 is WSHSY and CDR2 is SAAADI in the germline V gene. This CDR3 has 11 residues. Trimming stripped 3 bases from V and 4 bases from J, with 1 base between.

This clonotype was seen only a few times. An end of the junction does not agree with germline; a read error may underlie this. V gene TRBV7-2 combines with J gene TRBJ1-6, with 8 bases that match TRBD1. There are 13 residues in the CDR3. Germline V CDR1 and CDR2: SGHTA, FQGNSA. The CDR3 DNA follows: TGCGCCAGCAGCGGGACAGGAGGGTCACCCCTCCACTTT. Its translation is CASSGTGGSPLHF.

A single count supports this clonotype. The chain joins TRBV7-9 to TRBJ2-3; TRBD1 matches 9 bases. Per the germline V gene, CDR1 is SEHNR and CDR2 is FQNEAQ (reference sequence). The CDR3 is made up of 15 amino acids. With 5 bases clipped from V and 6 bases from J, the junction kept 9 bases outside the gene matches. This CDR3 reads CASSPGGTGSDTQYF. CDR3 nucleotide sequence: TGTGCCAGCAGCCCAGGGGGGACAGGGTCTGATACGCAGTATTTT.

V gene TRBV19 combines with J gene TRBJ2-3; 7 nucleotides line up with TRBD1. The CDR3 is made up of 16 amino acids. CDR1 LNHDA and CDR2 SQIVND come from the germline V gene (reference sequence). J lost 6 bases, V lost 6 bases, and 15 bases had no gene match. DNA of the CDR3: TGTGCCAGTAGCAACTCAGGGGACAGTGGTAGGGATACGCAGTATTTT. Translation: CASSNSGDSGRDTQYF. Looking up the rest from reference TRBV19 and TRBJ2-3 gives the full variable domain: DGGITQSPKYLFRKEGQNVTLSCEQNLNHDAMYWYRQDPGQGLRLIYYSQIVNDFQKGDIAEGYSVSREKKESFPLTVTSAQKNPTAFYLCASSNSGDSGRDTQYFGPGTRLTVL.

Notes on this clonotype: A much larger clone differs from this one at a single base, so this may be a read error. No conserved phenylalanine or tryptophan is present at the end of the CDR3, so a read error is the likely explanation. The V call is TRBV28, the J call TRBJ2-3; D not resolved. The CDR3 is made up of 11 amino acids. V lost 1 base, J lost 7 bases, and 3 bases lay in between. CDR1 is MDHEN and CDR2 is SYDVKM in the germline V gene. The CDR3 nucleotides are TGTGCCAGCAGTTTATTGAATACGCAGTATCTT. Translating it yields CASSLLNTQYL.

This clonotype was counted between two and nine times. This may come from a read error, since a much larger clone is one base off. This chain links TRBV6-6 with TRBJ2-7; D is ambiguous. Germline V gene sequence: CDR1 MNHNY, CDR2 SVGAGI (reference sequence). V lost 8 bases, J lost 2 bases, and 10 bases lay in between. This CDR3 comprises 12 residues. In DNA, the CDR3 is TGTGCCAGCGGCCAGGACGCCTACGAGCAGTACTTC. It yields the protein CASGQDAYEQYF.

Of note for this clonotype: With a much larger clone just one base away, this may be a read error. The J gene is TRBJ2-7, the V gene TRBV20-1; D gene uncertain. CDR1 is DFQATT, CDR2 SNEGSKA, per germline (reference sequence). This CDR3 region has 11 residues. The CDR3 region is CSARTTYEQSF. The CDR3, as DNA: TGCAGTGCTAGAACCACCTACGAGCAGTCCTTC.

In its sample, this clonotype was seen a few times. It may be a read error: a sequence one base away is much more abundant. Here the CDR3 DNA reads TGTGCCAGCAGTTTCTGGGTGGCCGAGCAGTACTTC. Protein sequence: CASSFWVAEQYF. The chain has TRBV12-3 or TRBV12-4 and TRBJ2-7; D is unclear. The CDR3 is made up of 12 amino acids. The V end was cut by 3 bases, the J end by 6 bases, with 9 bases between.

The chain recombines TRBV6-5 with TRBJ2-5, with D possibly TRBD2 on 5 matching bases. Deletions cut 5 bases from V and 0 bases from J, with 22 bases between. The CDR3 is 18 residues long. Germline V CDR1 and CDR2: MNHEY, SVGAGI. The CDR3 protein is CASSPDLAGWGDQETQYF. CDR3 DNA sequence: TGTGCCAGCAGTCCGGACTTAGCTGGTTGGGGAGACCAAGAGACCCAGTACTTC.

The rearrangement uses TRBV4-1 and TRBJ2-5, with 8 bases matching TRBD2. CDR1 is MGHRA, CDR2 YSYEKL, per germline. The CDR3 loop spans 14 amino acids. The ends lost 5 bases at V and 6 bases at J; junction bases unmatched: 8. CDR3: CASSALGGRKTQYF. Here the CDR3 DNA reads TGCGCCAGCAGCGCGCTTGGCGGGAGGAAGACCCAGTACTTC.

This clonotype was detected ten times or more. Written as DNA, the CDR3 is TGTGCCAGCAGCTTAGACCCCAGCTCCCGGAGCGGGAGGGCCGTTGAGCAGTTCTTC. Translation gives CASSLDPSSRSGRAVEQFF. The rearrangement links TRBV11-2 to TRBJ2-1; 10 bases line up with TRBD2. The CDR3 extends over 19 amino acids. J lost 9 bases, V lost 0 bases, and 17 bases had no gene match. Per the germline V gene, CDR1 is SGHAT and CDR2 is FQNNGV.

This rearrangement joins TRBV28 to TRBJ2-1, with D tentatively TRBD2 (6 bases). The V gene's germline CDR1 is MDHEN and CDR2 SYDVKM. The CDR3 has 14 residues. V was cut by 5 bases and J by 7 bases, with 15 bases left in between. Written as DNA, the CDR3 is TGTGCCAGCAGTCCCCCGGTTCTAGCGAATGAGCAGTTCTTC. Residues: CASSPPVLANEQFF. The entire variable domain, with the rest obtained from reference TRBV28 and TRBJ2-1, is as follows: DVKVTQSSRYLVKRTGEKVFLECVQDMDHENMFWYRQDPGLGLRLIYFSYDVKMKEKGDIPEGYSVSREKKERFSLILESASTNQTSMYLCASSPPVLANEQFFGPGTRLTVL.

The chain uses TRBV20-1 and TRBJ2-3, with D tentatively TRBD2 (5 bases). This CDR3 spans 12 amino acids. The germline CDR1 and CDR2 sequences are DFQATT and SNEGSKA (reference sequence). V lost 6 bases and J lost 8, with 15 bases in between. Here the CDR3 reads CSAGLFEGTQYF. CDR3 coding DNA: TGCAGTGCAGGTCTCTTCGAGGGTACGCAGTATTTT.

A few counts support this clonotype. A much larger clone is a single base away; this may be a read error. The V and J genes are TRBV5-6 and TRBJ2-1; D may be TRBD1 (5 bases). This CDR3 is 16 amino acids long. Germline V gene data show CDR1 as SGHDT and CDR2 as YYEEEE. Trimming took off 1 base at V and 9 bases at J, with 20 bases between the two ends. DNA of the CDR3: TGTGCCAGCAGCTTGTCCGACGCAGGGTGGGTCCCTGAGCAGTTCTTC. Its translation: CASSLSDAGWVPEQFF.

This clonotype showed up just a few times. Written as DNA, the CDR3 is TGCAGTGCTAGCGGGAGGAGCTCCTACAATGAGCAGTTCTTC. Translation: CSASGRSSYNEQFF. The genes are TRBV20-1 and TRBJ2-1; 7 bases are a match to TRBD2. Germline CDR1 DFQATT, CDR2 SNEGSKA (reference sequence). V shed 3 bases and J 0 bases; nucleotides not matched to a gene: 2. The CDR3 consists of 14 residues.